What follows are 27 T cell receptor beta chains derived from one specimen sequenced in a study of blood T cell repertoires in COVID-19. TCRdb keeps only in-frame clones here, not all; method: immunoSEQ multiplex PCR. This sample yields 100,000 to 150,000 clones, of which 81% are seen a single time; 17% belongs to the top ten. The sequencing sample was made of peripheral blood. These receptors originate from a man aged 30 to 45 with COVID-19, enrolled during active disease.

V and J are TRBV6-4 and TRBJ2-7; TRBD2 agrees at 7 bases. This CDR3 is 15 amino acids long. Germline CDR1 and CDR2: MRHNA and SNTAGT. The V and J ends lost 7 bases and 5 bases, in that order; junction bases with no gene match: 14. CDR3 bases: TGTGCCAGCATCCCCTGGGGCGGGGGTCTGCACGAGCAGTACTTC. Its translation is CASIPWGGGLHEQYF.

The rearrangement links TRBV4-1 to TRBJ2-1; 7 positions match TRBD2. The germline V gene has CDR1 MGHRA and CDR2 YSYEKL. Germline trimming cut 4 bases from V and 10 bases from J; bases unmatched to any gene: 7. The CDR3 consists of 13 residues. The DNA for the CDR3 is TGCGCCAGCAGCCCCCTGACTAGCTCGGAGCAGTTCTTC. Protein sequence: CASSPLTSSEQFF.

The chain joins TRBV7-2 to TRBJ2-7, with 7 bases aligning to TRBD1. V trimming: 6 bases; J trimming: 5 bases; junction bases outside the gene matches: 7. Germline V lookup: CDR1 SGHTA, CDR2 FQGNSA. The CDR3 runs to 13 residues. The CDR3 DNA sequence: TGTGCCAGCAGGGATTACAGGGGAAACGAGCAGTACTTC. Translated: CASRDYRGNEQYF.

This clone was recorded once. The V call is TRBV6-1, the J call TRBJ1-1, with D perhaps matching TRBD1 (5 bases). This CDR3 has 14 residues. The V gene's germline CDR1 is MNHNS and CDR2 SASEGT. Trimming shortened V by 2 bases and J by 6 bases, and 13 bases separated the two germline ends. For the CDR3, the DNA is TGTGCCAGCAGTGAAATTGGGGGGTCATCTGAAGCTTTCTTT. It specifies CASSEIGGSSEAFF.

The CDR3 DNA sequence: TGTGCCTGGAGTCCACTAGCGGACACAGATACGCAGTATTTT. As protein: CAWSPLADTDTQYF. The chain has TRBV30 and TRBJ2-3, with 8 nucleotides matching TRBD2. The junction had 3 bases not matched to a gene; V was cut back by 2 bases and J by 2 bases. CDR1 is GTSNPN and CDR2 is SVGIG in the germline V gene (reference sequence). The CDR3 length is 14 residues.

In regard to this clone: A junction end diverges from the germline sequence, so it may reflect a read error. This rearrangement joins TRBV11-3 to TRBJ1-1, with D maybe TRBD1 (6 bases). Germline CDR1 and CDR2: SGHNT and YENEEA. The CDR3 sequence is 14 residues long. CDR3 coding DNA: TGTGCCAGCAGCTTAAACCCCCGGACAGAGAGGCCCCATTTT. As protein: CASSLNPRTERPHF.

The genes are TRBV7-2 and TRBJ1-6; 9 bases agree with TRBD1. After removal of 5 bases from V and 7 bases from J, the junction contained 3 bases not matched to a gene. Germline CDR1 is SGHTA and CDR2 is FQGNSA. This CDR3 spans 14 amino acids. The CDR3: CASSPTGGNSPLHF. The CDR3 coding sequence is TGTGCCAGCAGCCCAACAGGGGGCAATTCACCCCTCCACTTT.

The chain employs TRBV19 and TRBJ1-2, with D uncertain. Trimming took 3 bases from V and 7 from J, leaving 12 bases between them. The CDR3 runs to 13 residues. Germline V CDR1 and CDR2: LNHDA, SQIVND (reference sequence). The CDR3: CASSIIGVAGYTF. The CDR3 DNA is TGTGCCAGTAGTATTATCGGGGTTGCTGGCTACACCTTC.

V gene TRBV23-1 combines with J gene TRBJ1-1; 7 positions agree with TRBD1. TRBV23-1 is recorded as an ORF, its role being uncertain. This CDR3 has 16 residues. The ends lost 7 bases at V and 2 bases at J; junction bases unmatched: 13. CDR3 loop: CASTQRETGSNTEAFF. The CDR3 DNA sequence: TGCGCCAGCACCCAAAGGGAGACAGGGTCAAACACTGAAGCTTTCTTT.

V gene TRBV6-6 combines with J gene TRBJ2-3; D remains unclear. Trimming took 0 bases from V and 8 from J, leaving 6 bases between them. Germline CDR1 MNHNY, CDR2 SVGAGI (reference sequence). The CDR3 runs 12 residues. The CDR3 bases are TGTGCCAGCAGTTACTCTACTGGTACGCAGTATTTT. Its protein is CASSYSTGTQYF.

CDR3 sequence: CASSLASQYEQYF. DNA for the CDR3: TGCGCCAGCAGCTTGGCCTCCCAGTACGAGCAGTACTTC. The J gene is TRBJ2-7, the V gene TRBV5-1, with no clear D. Trimming cost V 0 bases and J 4 bases, with 8 bases left between them. The V gene's germline CDR1 is SGHRS and CDR2 YFSETQ. CDR3 length equals 13 residues.

J is TRBJ1-5 and V is TRBV6-5; D is possibly TRBD1 (6 bases). V was shortened by 0 bases and J by 6 bases, with 12 bases between the two germline ends. This CDR3 has 15 residues. Germline values: CDR1 MNHEY, CDR2 SVGAGI. The CDR3 nucleotides read TGTGCCAGCAGTTACTCGGAGGCAGGGGCTCAGCCCCAGCATTTT. Residues: CASSYSEAGAQPQHF.

In its sample, this clone was seen a few times. This sequence joins TRBV5-6 and TRBJ2-3; the match to TRBD2 covers 8 bases. V shed 0 bases and J 0 bases; nucleotides not matched to a gene: 3. The CDR3 is 16 residues long. The V gene's germline CDR1 is SGHDT and CDR2 YYEEEE. The CDR3 coding sequence is TGTGCCAGCAGCTTGGGTGCTAGCGGGAGCACAGATACGCAGTATTTT. It translates to CASSLGASGSTDTQYF.

The V call is TRBV2, the J call TRBJ2-3, with TRBD1 as a possible D gene (5 bases). Germline-derived CDR1 and CDR2 are SNHLY and FYNNEI. V was pared by 2 bases and J by 2 bases, with 11 bases between. This CDR3 is built from 15 residues. CDR3 nucleotides: TGTGCCAGCAGTGAATTAAGGACAAACACAGATACGCAGTATTTT. Translating gives CASSELRTNTDTQYF.

In this sample, this clone turned up a few times. V and J are TRBV6-5 and TRBJ2-7; 8 positions match TRBD2. Per germline, CDR1 MNHEY and CDR2 SVGAGI. The CDR3 spans 15 residues. The V segment lost 6 bases and the J segment 7 bases; nucleotides outside the gene matches: 14. CDR3 sequence: CASRPLAGGGVEQYF. The CDR3 DNA sequence: TGTGCCAGCAGACCCCTAGCGGGTGGGGGTGTGGAGCAGTACTTC.

The chain combines TRBV10-2 with TRBJ2-3, with 8 nucleotides matching TRBD2. Unmatched junction bases numbered 5, after V lost 6 bases and J lost 6 bases. CDR1 WSHSY and CDR2 SAAADI come from the germline V gene. This CDR3 region has 13 residues. CDR3: CASRVSGIDTQYF. The DNA of the CDR3 is TGCGCCAGCAGGGTTAGCGGGATTGATACGCAGTATTTT.

The gene calls are TRBV6-5 and TRBJ1-6; 7 nucleotides match TRBD1. This CDR3 region has 15 residues. Germline V gene sequence: CDR1 MNHEY, CDR2 SVGAGI. V was clipped by 6 bases and J by 7 bases; unmatched bases: 9. Here the CDR3 DNA reads TGTGCCAGCAGCCGTAAGCCAGGGGGGAATTCACCCCTCCACTTT. Protein product: CASSRKPGGNSPLHF.

The chain carries TRBV6-5 and TRBJ1-2, with TRBD1 matching 10 bases. This CDR3 has 14 amino acids. CDR1 and CDR2 (germline): MNHEY, SVGAGI. Trimming took 6 bases from V and 5 from J; bases not matched to a gene: 6. The CDR3 nucleotides are TGTGCCAGCAGCTTCCGGGACAGGGGATATGGCTACACCTTC. This codes for CASSFRDRGYGYTF.

The rearrangement links TRBV29-1 to TRBJ2-4; D is uncertain. CDR1 SQVTM and CDR2 ANQGSEA come from the germline V gene. The V end was cut by 4 bases, the J end by 8 bases, with 12 bases between. The CDR3 length is 12 residues. Here the CDR3 reads CSVVVKLDIQYF. CDR3 sequence (DNA): TGCAGCGTTGTTGTAAAGCTCGACATTCAGTACTTC.

This chain uses TRBV12-5 with TRBJ1-5, with D possibly matching TRBD1 (5 bases). This CDR3 region has 17 residues. CDR1 is LGHNT and CDR2 is FRNRAP in the germline V gene. V gave up 8 bases and J gave up 2 bases, with 22 bases separating them. CDR3 residues: CASSGDSLIPGNQPQHF. CDR3 nucleotide sequence: TGTGCTAGTAGTGGGGACTCCTTAATTCCTGGCAATCAGCCCCAGCATTTT.

The rearrangement uses TRBV27 and TRBJ2-7; 8 bases fit TRBD2. Unmatched junction bases numbered 9, after V lost 3 bases and J lost 5 bases. Germline CDR1 reads MNHEY; CDR2 reads SMNVEV (reference sequence). The CDR3 is made up of 15 amino acids. The CDR3 DNA reads TGTGCCAGCAGTTTGGCCAGCGGGAGTATCCACGAGCAGTACTTC. Residues: CASSLASGSIHEQYF.

This chain uses TRBV3-1 (or the pseudogene TRBV3-2) with TRBJ1-2; the match to TRBD1 covers 10 bases. CDR1 LGHDT and CDR2 YNNKEL come from the germline V gene (reference sequence). The CDR3 length is 15 residues. After removal of 4 bases from V and 2 bases from J, the junction contained 4 bases not matched to a gene. As DNA, the CDR3 is TGTGCCAGCAGCCCCCGACAGGGGGCAAACTATGGCTACACCTTC. As protein: CASSPRQGANYGYTF.

The chain has TRBV28 and TRBJ1-6; tentative D call: TRBD1 (6 bases). The CDR3 is made up of 14 amino acids. CDR1 and CDR2 (germline): MDHEN, SYDVKM. V lost 3 bases and J lost 15, with 18 bases in between. For the CDR3, the DNA is TGTGCCAGCAGTTTCGTGGGGGCTCAGGCCGACCTCCACTTT. Protein: CASSFVGAQADLHF. The full variable domain, completed using reference TRBV28 and TRBJ1-6, is DVKVTQSSRYLVKRTGEKVFLECVQDMDHENMFWYRQDPGLGLRLIYFSYDVKMKEKGDIPEGYSVSREKKERFSLILESASTNQTSMYLCASSFVGAQADLHFGNGTRLTVT.

This clone has only one observation. The chain recombines TRBV19 with TRBJ1-5; no firm D call. V was pared by 0 bases and J by 3 bases, with 9 bases between. The CDR3 length is 15 residues. Per germline, CDR1 LNHDA and CDR2 SQIVND (reference sequence). The CDR3 DNA sequence: TGTGCCAGTAGTATAGATGAGGGATCCAATCAGCCCCAGCATTTT. Protein product: CASSIDEGSNQPQHF.

This clone was counted only a few times. V gene TRBV5-1 combines with J gene TRBJ2-2, with a possible D match to TRBD1 (5 bases). The V end lost 2 bases, the J end lost 6 bases, and 14 bases lay between the germline ends. CDR1 is SGHRS, CDR2 YFSETQ, per germline. CDR3 size: 15 residues. The DNA of the CDR3 is TGCGCCAGCAGCTTTGAACCAAGGGGTGCCGGGGAGCTGTTTTTT. Amino acid sequence: CASSFEPRGAGELFF.

The gene calls are TRBV5-6 and TRBJ1-5, with D possibly being TRBD1 (5 bases). In germline, CDR1 is SGHDT, CDR2 YYEEEE. The CDR3 is 16 residues long. V lost 1 base and J 1 base, leaving 12 bases between the germline ends. This CDR3 reads CASSLRTGSSNQPQHF. The CDR3 nucleotides read TGTGCCAGCAGCTTGCGAACAGGCTCAAGCAATCAGCCCCAGCATTTT. The variable domain in full, completed from reference TRBV5-6 and TRBJ1-5, reads DAGVTQSPTHLIKTRGQQVTLRCSPKSGHDTVSWYQQALGQGPQFIFQYYEEEERQRGNFPDRFSGHQFPNYSSELNVNALLLGDSALYLCASSLRTGSSNQPQHFGDGTRLSIL.

This clone showed up just a few times. The chain joins TRBV18 to TRBJ1-6, with D unresolved. Trimming took off 4 bases at V and 7 bases at J, with 8 bases between the two ends. This CDR3 spans 13 amino acids. CDR1 is KGHSH, CDR2 LQKENI, per germline. CDR3 bases: TGTGCCAGCTCACAGGCTAGGAATTCACCCCTCCACTTT. The encoded protein is CASSQARNSPLHF.